One and the same sample provided the 21 T cell receptor beta chains below, sequenced in a study of T cells expressing NK-cell markers. TCRdb re-called the 5' RACE reads; one entry per CDR3 protein, DNA not given. The table lists 500,000 to 600,000 distinct CDR3 sequences, with roughly 3.6% in the top ten. The material sequenced was blood T cells: a sorted CD56 or NKG2C T cell subset, CD4+ or CD8+ T cells, or bulk PBMC T cells (not recorded which). These receptors came from a man aged 18 to 35 in good health.

This chain uses TRBV6-2 or TRBV6-3 with TRBJ1-1; TCRdb's D call of TRBD1 is untestable without DNA. The CDR3 length is 14 residues. Germline values: CDR1 MNHEY, CDR2 SVGEGT. CDR3 amino acids: CASSSQGVHTEAFF.

This chain connects TRBV28 to TRBJ2-1; the TRBD1 assignment by TCRdb is unverifiable without DNA. This CDR3 comprises 16 residues. Looked up from germline, CDR1 is MDHEN and CDR2 is SYDVKM. This chain's CDR3 is CASNQDQGGVRNEQFF.

The V gene is TRBV7-9, the J gene TRBJ2-3. Germline V gene lookup returns CDR1 SEHNR and CDR2 FQNEAQ (reference sequence). CDR3 length: 16 residues. The CDR3 loop is CASSFLQLHSTDTQYF.

This chain joins TRBV29-1 and TRBJ2-7; TCRdb outputs TRBD1, but without DNA this stays unchecked. The CDR3 spans 11 residues. Germline CDR1 reads SQVTM; CDR2 reads ANQGSEA. The CDR3 here is CSVLRVTEQYF.

The chain has TRBV7-9 and TRBJ2-2. Looked up from germline, CDR1 is SEHNR and CDR2 is FQNEAQ (reference sequence). CDR3 length: 15 residues. The CDR3 here is CASSLGATITGELFF.

The chain combines TRBV7-2 with TRBJ2-1; the TRBD1 assignment by TCRdb is unverifiable without DNA. The CDR3 has 15 residues. Germline V gives CDR1 SGHTA, CDR2 FQGNSA. CDR3 loop: CASSLIRGQGNEQFF.

The genes are TRBV29-1 and TRBJ2-3; TCRdb outputs TRBD2, but without DNA this stays unchecked. The CDR3 covers 17 residues. Germline lookup yields CDR1 SQVTM and CDR2 ANQGSEA. CDR3 amino acids: CSAQIRGGLYTTDTQYF.

The V and J genes are TRBV12-5 and TRBJ2-3; TCRdb designates TRBD1, a call that cannot be tested without DNA. This CDR3 has 17 residues. The germline V gene encodes CDR1 LGHNT and CDR2 FRNRAP. The CDR3 sequence: CASGLEFGQGASDTQYF.

The rearrangement uses TRBV6-5 and TRBJ2-1. Germline CDR1 and CDR2: MNHEY and SVGAGI. CDR3 length: 14 amino acids. CDR3 in amino acids: CASSYYQTDNEQFF.

CDR3 in amino acids: CSARDPDRPTGYTF. V gene TRBV20-1 combines with J gene TRBJ1-2; TCRdb picks TRBD1, but there is no DNA to check that call. Germline assignment: CDR1 DFQATT and CDR2 SNEGSKA (reference sequence). This CDR3 is 14 amino acids long.

The chain combines TRBV27 with TRBJ2-7; TCRdb returns TRBD1, unconfirmable since there is no DNA. Germline lookup yields CDR1 MNHEY and CDR2 SMNVEV (reference sequence). This CDR3 contains 13 residues. The CDR3 spells CASRGQGPNEQYF.

The V call is TRBV28, the J call TRBJ2-5. In germline, CDR1 is MDHEN, CDR2 SYDVKM. This CDR3 contains 14 residues. The CDR3 region is CASCKLRGGETQYF.

CDR3 residues: CASSQEILAGGPSLFF. This sequence joins TRBV3-1 and TRBJ2-1; lacking DNA, the TRBD2 call made by TCRdb goes unchecked. Germline V gene lookup returns CDR1 LGHDT and CDR2 YNNKEL (reference sequence). CDR3 size: 16 residues.

The rearrangement links TRBV7-8 to TRBJ1-3; TCRdb outputs TRBD1, but without DNA this stays unchecked. The CDR3 sequence is 15 residues long. Germline CDR1 is SGHVS and CDR2 is FQNEAQ. CDR3 amino acids: CASSVTGDRRNTIYF. The entire variable domain, with the rest obtained from reference TRBV7-8 and TRBJ1-3, is as follows: GAGVSQSPRYKVAKRGQDVALRCDPISGHVSLFWYQQALGQGPEFLTYFQNEAQLDKSGLPSDRFFAERPEGSVSTLKIQRTQQEDSAVYLCASSVTGDRRNTIYFGEGSWLTVV.

V and J are TRBV5-1 and TRBJ2-1; the TRBD1 assignment by TCRdb is unverifiable without DNA. The germline gives CDR1 SGHRS, CDR2 YFSETQ. This CDR3 region has 17 residues. The CDR3 spells CASSLLQRATSYNEQFF.

The chain combines TRBV7-9 with TRBJ2-1; with no DNA, the TCRdb D assignment of TRBD2 cannot be verified. The CDR3 is 16 residues long. Germline CDR1 reads SEHNR; CDR2 reads FQNEAQ (reference sequence). The chain's CDR3 is CASTLLTGGTYNEQFF.

This chain connects TRBV25-1 to TRBJ1-5. CDR3 size: 14 residues. Looked up from germline, CDR1 is MGHDK and CDR2 is SYGVNS. CDR3: CASSQLDGNQPQHF.

The chain uses TRBV4-3 and TRBJ2-7. Germline assignment: CDR1 LGHNA and CDR2 YSLEER. There are 15 residues in the CDR3. The CDR3 protein is CASSQVATSAYEQYF.

The chain links TRBV30 to TRBJ1-5; TCRdb selects TRBD1, and the lack of DNA leaves this call unchecked. The germline CDR1 and CDR2 sequences are GTSNPN and SVGIG (reference sequence). The CDR3 totals 14 residues. CDR3 in amino acids: CAWSVLGAGQPQHF.

The rearrangement uses TRBV5-1 and TRBJ2-5; TCRdb outputs TRBD2, but without DNA this stays unchecked. The CDR3 sequence is 15 residues long. CDR1 SGHRS and CDR2 YFSETQ come from the germline V gene. CDR3 sequence: CASTLDYTEGETQYF.

The chain combines TRBV27 with TRBJ2-7; TCRdb lists TRBD1, though no DNA is available to test this call. Germline V gives CDR1 MNHEY, CDR2 SMNVEV (reference sequence). The CDR3 is made up of 16 amino acids. The CDR3 protein is CASSSGRPSEHYEQYF.